This passage covers 31 T cell receptor beta chains from one sample sequenced in a study of human T cells and chemical hapten exposure. Time point in this sample: patch test 3, about 24 weeks after DPC sensitization. Stated treatment: therapeutic diphenylcyclopropenone sensitization with weekly scalp DPC. TCRdb re-analysed the RACE reads in MiXCR, keeping a single row per CDR3 protein. The sample includes under 200,000 distinct CDR3 sequences, about a quarter of them seen just once. The sample here was whole blood, taken in connection with sensitization to the hapten diphenylcyclopropenone (DPC). The receptors shown here come from a woman aged 18 to 35 with alopecia areata. Some clones in this sample may be carry-over from other donors' samples.

This sequence joins TRBV4-3 and TRBJ2-2; no definite D call. Germline V gene lookup returns CDR1 LGHNA and CDR2 YSLEER. CDR3 length: 17 residues. V gave up 0 bases and J gave up 1 base, with 12 bases separating them. CDR3 sequence (DNA): TGCGCCAGCAGCCAAGATACGACGGTATTGAACACCGGGGAGCTGTTTTTT. Its translation is CASSQDTTVLNTGELFF.

The rearrangement links TRBV15 to TRBJ1-5; D not resolved. Trimming removed 3 bases from V and 4 bases from J, with 7 bases in between. This CDR3 spans 13 amino acids. CDR1 LNHNV and CDR2 YYDKDF come from the germline V gene (reference sequence). Here the CDR3 DNA reads TGTGCCACCAGCAGCACCGTTAATCAGCCCCAGCATTTT. It is translated as CATSSTVNQPQHF.

The table lists this clonotype with a few counts. The chain employs TRBV10-3 and TRBJ2-7; D unresolved. The CDR3 is made up of 14 amino acids. The ends were cut back, 3 bases at V and 3 bases at J, with 12 bases in the middle. The germline CDR1 and CDR2 sequences are ENHRY and SYGVKD. CDR3 region: CAISDSGPSYEQYF. CDR3 nucleotides: TGTGCCATCAGTGACTCAGGACCGAGCTACGAGCAGTACTTC.

The rearrangement joins TRBV4-1 to TRBJ2-7, with D hard to call. The CDR3 is made up of 14 amino acids. The V gene's germline CDR1 is MGHRA and CDR2 YSYEKL. V dropped 4 bases and J dropped 5 bases, with 15 bases sitting between them. The CDR3 nucleotides read TGCGCCAGCAGCCGGGCTCCCGACGGCGACGAGCAGTACTTC. Translation gives CASSRAPDGDEQYF.

This chain uses TRBV28 with TRBJ1-6, with TRBD1 matching 7 bases. V lost 6 bases to trimming and J lost 4 bases; unmatched junction nucleotides: 12. Germline CDR1 MDHEN, CDR2 SYDVKM. The CDR3 consists of 17 residues. CDR3 sequence (DNA): TGTGCCAGCAGACCTGGGACCGGGACAGATTATAATTCACCCCTCCACTTT. It yields the protein CASRPGTGTDYNSPLHF.

This chain links TRBV27 with TRBJ1-2, with D possibly matching TRBD1 (5 bases). Trimming cost V 6 bases and J 3 bases, with 17 bases left between them. Germline loops: CDR1 MNHEY, CDR2 SMNVEV (reference sequence). This CDR3 is 15 amino acids long. DNA of the CDR3: TGTGCCAGCAGCCCAGATCCAGGGTATTACTATGGCTACACCTTC. Translation: CASSPDPGYYYGYTF.

This clonotype has at least ten counts. J is TRBJ2-7 and V is TRBV29-1; unclear D gene. CDR1 SQVTM and CDR2 ANQGSEA come from the germline V gene. The CDR3 consists of 11 residues. V lost 4 bases to trimming and J lost 7 bases, with 11 bases between them. CDR3 sequence reads: CSVGLAGEQYF. For the CDR3, the DNA is TGCAGCGTTGGGTTGGCTGGGGAGCAGTACTTC.

The rearrangement links TRBV6-6 to TRBJ1-4; the D is unclear. Trimming removed 1 base at V and 6 bases at J, with 9 bases between. The CDR3 is 14 residues long. The V gene's germline CDR1 is MNHNY and CDR2 SVGAGI (reference sequence). The CDR3 DNA reads TGTGCCAGCAGTTACTTGGGATCTGATGAAAAACTGTTTTTT. As protein: CASSYLGSDEKLFF.

The sample holds many counts of this clonotype. The chain combines TRBV20-1 with TRBJ2-3; D unclear. CDR1 DFQATT and CDR2 SNEGSKA come from the germline V gene (reference sequence). The CDR3 runs to 13 residues. Trimming pared 2 bases from V and 5 bases from J, leaving 11 bases between. The CDR3 spells CSARNPWGDTQYF. DNA for the CDR3: TGCAGTGCTAGAAATCCTTGGGGAGATACGCAGTATTTT.

The gene calls are TRBV30 and TRBJ1-5, with TRBD1 matching 7 bases. With V trimmed by 3 bases and J by 1 base, 6 bases remained unmatched. Germline CDR1 is GTSNPN and CDR2 is SVGIG (reference sequence). This CDR3 region has 15 residues. The CDR3 loop is CAWSDGTASNQPQHF. CDR3 DNA: TGTGCCTGGAGCGACGGGACAGCAAGCAATCAGCCCCAGCATTTT.

The chain links TRBV6-1 to TRBJ1-5; no firm D call. The germline V and J ends were trimmed by 7 bases and 0 bases, with 10 bases remaining between them. The V gene's germline CDR1 is MNHNS and CDR2 SASEGT. The CDR3 consists of 14 residues. The CDR3 coding sequence is TGTGCCAGCATCCCCAGCAATAGCAATCAGCCCCAGCATTTT. It translates to CASIPSNSNQPQHF.

The chain links TRBV7-2 to TRBJ2-1; D is ambiguous. Germline V gene sequence: CDR1 SGHTA, CDR2 FQGNSA. V was shortened by 2 bases and J by 10 bases, with 6 bases between the two germline ends. The CDR3 extends over 11 amino acids. Here the CDR3 reads CASSLTWEQFF. CDR3 coding DNA: TGTGCCAGCAGCTTAACATGGGAGCAGTTCTTC.

The V call is TRBV18, the J call TRBJ1-2, with TRBD1 identical over 10 bases. V lost 2 bases, J lost 7 bases, and 13 bases stayed unmatched. Germline CDR1 KGHSH, CDR2 LQKENI. This CDR3 region has 17 residues. The CDR3 region has the DNA TGTGCCAGCTCACCAGATGCTCCCGGGACAGGGGCACGTGGCTACACCTTC. Translated, it gives CASSPDAPGTGARGYTF.

The table lists this clonotype with a few counts. J is TRBJ1-2 and V is TRBV20-1; D unresolved. CDR1 is DFQATT and CDR2 is SNEGSKA in the germline V gene (reference sequence). The V gene lost 6 bases and the J gene lost 0 bases, with 5 bases spanning the gap. The CDR3 is 11 residues long. The CDR3 spells CSANSNYGYTF. CDR3 in DNA: TGCAGTGCGAATTCTAACTATGGCTACACCTTC.

The count of this clonotype is one. V usage is TRBV9 and J usage is TRBJ2-5; D is possibly TRBD1 (6 bases). This CDR3 has 14 amino acids. Germline CDR1 SGDLS, CDR2 YYNGEE. V gave up 0 bases and J gave up 2 bases, with 8 bases separating them. This chain's CDR3 is CASSVGGPQETQYF. CDR3 DNA: TGTGCCAGCAGCGTAGGGGGGCCTCAAGAGACCCAGTACTTC.

This clonotype was counted only a few times. The CDR3 here is CSVDGGSYNEQFF. For the CDR3, the DNA is TGCAGCGTTGACGGCGGGAGCTACAATGAGCAGTTCTTC. The gene calls are TRBV29-1 and TRBJ2-1, with 7 bases lining up with TRBD2. The trim removed 3 bases at V and 3 bases at J, leaving 2 bases unmatched. From germline, CDR1 is SQVTM and CDR2 ANQGSEA. The CDR3 totals 13 residues.

This clonotype was detected a few times. The CDR3 sequence: CASSTHRQGVKLFF. Here the CDR3 DNA reads TGCGCCAGCAGCACCCACCGACAGGGAGTAAAACTGTTTTTT. The genes are TRBV4-3 and TRBJ1-4, with TRBD1 matching over 7 bases. The J segment lost 10 bases and the V segment lost 5 bases, leaving 10 bases of the junction unmatched. The CDR3 length is 14 residues. Looked up from germline, CDR1 is LGHNA and CDR2 is YSLEER.

The chain employs TRBV20-1 and TRBJ2-3; D is unresolved. The CDR3 has 13 residues. The V end was cut by 6 bases, the J end by 3 bases, with 13 bases between. The V gene's germline CDR1 is DFQATT and CDR2 SNEGSKA (reference sequence). This chain's CDR3 is CSAPARATDTQYF. The DNA of the CDR3 is TGCAGTGCCCCGGCCCGGGCGACAGATACGCAGTATTTT.

This clonotype has at least ten counts. The chain is built from TRBV9 and TRBJ2-7; possible D gene TRBD2, 5 bases. CDR3 length: 15 residues. Germline CDR1 reads SGDLS; CDR2 reads YYNGEE. The germline V and J ends were trimmed by 3 bases and 3 bases, with 16 bases remaining between them. The CDR3 reads CASSALGGFGYEQYF. In DNA form, the CDR3 reads TGTGCCAGCAGCGCCCTCGGAGGCTTCGGCTACGAGCAGTACTTC.

The V and J genes are TRBV7-2 and TRBJ2-1; perhaps TRBD2 as D (5 bases). V was pared by 4 bases and J by 0 bases, with 10 bases between. The CDR3 contains 15 residues. The germline CDR1 and CDR2 sequences are SGHTA and FQGNSA. The CDR3 nucleotides are TGTGCCAGCAGCTCAAAAACTAGCTCCTACAATGAGCAGTTCTTC. This gives the protein CASSSKTSSYNEQFF.

This clonotype was seen just once. A read error may explain this, as a much larger clone is one base away. This rearrangement joins TRBV20-1 to TRBJ2-7; D possibly corresponds to TRBD1 (6 bases). The germline V gene has CDR1 DFQATT and CDR2 SNEGSKA (reference sequence). CDR3 length: 14 residues. This CDR3 reads CGAPRGSLSYEQYF. Here the CDR3 DNA reads TGCGGTGCCCCCAGGGGTTCCCTCTCCTACGAGCAGTACTTC.

The chain employs TRBV25-1 and TRBJ1-4, with a tentative D call TRBD1 (5 bases). CDR1 is MGHDK and CDR2 is SYGVNS in the germline V gene. V gave up 10 bases and J gave up 1 base, with 13 bases separating them. This CDR3 has 14 amino acids. CDR3: CATGGGGTNEKLFF. The CDR3 coding sequence is TGTGCCACTGGGGGGGGAGGAACTAATGAAAAACTGTTTTTT.

The chain employs TRBV5-1 and TRBJ2-3, with D possibly being TRBD2 (5 bases). Trimming left V 1 base short and J 2 bases short, with 14 bases between. From germline, CDR1 is SGHRS and CDR2 YFSETQ. The CDR3 covers 16 residues. CDR3 in amino acids: CASSLTAAGNTDTQYF. The CDR3 DNA is TGCGCCAGCAGCTTGACAGCGGCCGGCAACACAGATACGCAGTATTTT.

This clonotype was recorded once. This chain uses TRBV2 with TRBJ2-2; 7 bases line up with TRBD1. The V gene end was trimmed by 7 bases and the J gene end by 4 bases; junction bases not matched to a gene: 3. The V gene's germline CDR1 is SNHLY and CDR2 FYNNEI. The CDR3 sequence is 13 residues long. CDR3 region: CASNNRGTGELFF. The CDR3 DNA reads as TGTGCCAGCAATAACAGGGGCACCGGGGAGCTGTTTTTT. The whole variable domain, remainder taken from reference TRBV2 and TRBJ2-2, is EPEVTQTPSHQVTQMGQEVILRCVPISNHLYFYWYRQILGQKVEFLVSFYNNEISEKSEIFDDQFSVERPDGSNFTLKIRSTKLEDSAMYFCASNNRGTGELFFGEGSRLTVL.

The chain employs TRBV2 and TRBJ2-7, with D tentatively TRBD1 or TRBD2 (5 bases each). From germline, CDR1 is SNHLY and CDR2 FYNNEI. V was shortened by 7 bases and J by 7 bases, with 23 bases between the two germline ends. CDR3 length equals 15 residues. For the CDR3, the DNA is TGTGCCAGCACCTACCTGGCAGGGACCGCTGGGGAGCAGTACTTC. This gives the protein CASTYLAGTAGEQYF.

The rearrangement links TRBV6-5 to TRBJ2-1; TRBD2 matches at 7 bases. The CDR3 runs to 13 residues. Unmatched junction bases numbered 3, after V lost 5 bases and J lost 5 bases. CDR1 is MNHEY, CDR2 SVGAGI, per germline. CDR3 in DNA: TGTGCCAGCAGTGTCGGGACTAACAATGAGCAGTTCTTC. This encodes CASSVGTNNEQFF.

This clonotype was found a few times. This chain links TRBV24-1 with TRBJ1-1; D unclear. The CDR3 consists of 9 residues. Germline assignment: CDR1 KGHDR and CDR2 SFDVKD. V shed 9 bases and J shed 5 bases, with 3 bases lying between them. The CDR3 is CATLTEAFF. As DNA, the CDR3 is TGTGCCACCTTGACTGAAGCTTTCTTT.

In its sample, this clonotype was seen a few times. The gene calls are TRBV19 and TRBJ1-5, with TRBD1 as a possible D gene (5 bases). Germline CDR1 and CDR2: LNHDA and SQIVND (reference sequence). CDR3 length: 17 amino acids. V lost 3 bases to trimming and J lost 2 bases, with 17 bases between them. CDR3 protein: CASSMWGRRGGNQPQHF. CDR3 DNA: TGTGCCAGTAGTATGTGGGGAAGAAGGGGTGGCAATCAGCCCCAGCATTTT.

The chain links TRBV3-1 to TRBJ2-1, with D perhaps matching TRBD2 (5 bases). The CDR3 has 16 residues. Germline V gene data show CDR1 as LGHDT and CDR2 as YNNKEL (reference sequence). Between the trimmed V and J ends, which lost 0 bases and 9 bases, there was a span of 18 bases. The CDR3 coding sequence is TGTGCCAGCAGCCAAGACTTGGGAGTTGTACTGGGTGAGCAGTTCTTC. This codes for CASSQDLGVVLGEQFF.

This clonotype was seen at least ten times. This sequence joins TRBV28 and TRBJ1-6; 9 bases align to TRBD1. The CDR3 extends over 13 amino acids. Germline V CDR1 and CDR2: MDHEN, SYDVKM. V dropped 6 bases and J dropped 8; count of bases not matched to a gene: 2. In DNA form, the CDR3 reads TGTGCCAGCAGAGGACAGGGGCATTCACCCCTCCACTTT. Residues: CASRGQGHSPLHF. Full variable domain (rest looked up from reference TRBV28 and TRBJ1-6): DVKVTQSSRYLVKRTGEKVFLECVQDMDHENMFWYRQDPGLGLRLIYFSYDVKMKEKGDIPEGYSVSREKKERFSLILESASTNQTSMYLCASRGQGHSPLHFGNGTRLTVT.

The CDR3: CASSPGTPYTGELFF. CDR3 DNA: TGTGCCAGCAGCCCCGGGACTCCTTACACCGGGGAGCTGTTTTTT. J is TRBJ2-2 and V is TRBV11-2; D may be TRBD2 (6 bases). This CDR3 is 15 amino acids long. The germline V and J ends were trimmed by 5 bases and 3 bases, with 13 bases remaining between them. The germline V gene encodes CDR1 SGHAT and CDR2 FQNNGV.